These 7 T cell receptor beta chains share one sample of origin, sequenced in a study of blood T cell repertoires in COVID-19. Method: immunoSEQ multiplex PCR; TCRdb's copy keeps in-frame clones and lacks some. Of over 200,000 clones listed, over 80% are singletons. What was sequenced was PBMCs or T cells enriched from blood (not recorded which). The source is a woman aged 40 to 55 who had recovered from COVID-19.

The chain employs TRBV11-3 and TRBJ1-1; maybe TRBD1 (5 bases). This CDR3 comprises 17 residues. CDR1 and CDR2 from the germline V gene are SGHNT and YENEEA. Trimming shortened V by 3 bases and J by 0 bases, and 17 bases separated the two germline ends. The CDR3 is CASSLTYRRTLNTEAFF. CDR3 nucleotide sequence: TGTGCCAGCAGCTTGACATACAGGAGAACTTTGAACACTGAAGCTTTCTTT.

This clone was found once. The rearrangement uses TRBV24-1 and TRBJ2-3; TRBD1 agrees at 11 bases. CDR1 and CDR2 (germline): KGHDR, SFDVKD. The V gene end was trimmed by 4 bases and the J gene end by 4 bases; junction bases not matched to a gene: 6. The CDR3 has 16 residues. The CDR3 nucleotides read TGTGCCACCAGTGACCCAGGGACAGGGGGGGCAGATACGCAGTATTTT. As protein: CATSDPGTGGADTQYF.

The chain links TRBV5-1 to TRBJ1-5; 7 bases are shared with TRBD1. This CDR3 contains 14 residues. CDR1 and CDR2 from the germline V gene are SGHRS and YFSETQ. V lost 4 bases and J lost 5; bases outside the gene matches: 6. Here the CDR3 reads CASSPGTEDQPQHF. CDR3 DNA sequence: TGCGCCAGCAGCCCCGGGACAGAAGATCAGCCCCAGCATTTT.

The CDR3 sequence is CASSPFRTGELFF. The CDR3 nucleotides are TGTGCCAGCAGCCCCTTTCGCACCGGGGAGCTGTTTTTT. The V and J genes are TRBV7-8 and TRBJ2-2; D call uncertain. V lost 5 bases and J lost 4, with 8 bases in between. Per germline, CDR1 SGHVS and CDR2 FQNEAQ. The CDR3 runs 13 residues.

This chain connects TRBV9 to TRBJ2-3, with D perhaps TRBD1 (8 bases). This CDR3 region has 16 residues. The germline V gene encodes CDR1 SGDLS and CDR2 YYNGEE. V lost 4 bases and J lost 4, with 19 bases in between. The CDR3 loop is CASSLGGQGGADTQYF. The CDR3 nucleotides read TGTGCCAGCAGCTTAGGCGGACAGGGAGGGGCAGATACGCAGTATTTT.

This chain uses TRBV6-5 with TRBJ2-2; TRBD1 matches at 9 bases. V lost 1 base and J lost 5; bases outside the gene matches: 2. Germline V lookup: CDR1 MNHEY, CDR2 SVGAGI. This CDR3 region has 15 residues. CDR3 nucleotides: TGTGCCAGCAGTTACTTTGGACAGGGGACCGGGGAGCTGTTTTTT. As protein: CASSYFGQGTGELFF.

V and J are TRBV7-9 and TRBJ2-1; 16 positions agree with TRBD2. Germline V lookup: CDR1 SEHNR, CDR2 FQNEAQ (reference sequence). The V gene end was trimmed by 2 bases and the J gene end by 6 bases; junction bases not matched to a gene: 4. The CDR3 has 17 residues. This CDR3 is CASSLMGTSGRGNEQFF. DNA for the CDR3: TGTGCCAGCAGCTTAATGGGGACTAGCGGGAGGGGCAATGAGCAGTTCTTC.